Below are 20 T cell receptor beta chains sequenced from a single sample in a study of beta chain features in type 1 diabetes. Isolated RNA was reverse transcribed in full, so expressed TCRB transcripts were sequenced. Some clones are missing from TCRdb's copy, which holds only in-frame ones; the method was immunoSEQ multiplex PCR. Of about 150,000 clones listed, approximately 10% are singletons. The sample taken for sequencing was central memory CD4+ T cells from blood. The receptors shown here come from a man in his late teens or twenties in good health.

This clone came up many times. The CDR3 loop is CASRVSANTGELFF. CDR3 bases: TGTGCCAGCAGGGTTAGCGCGAACACCGGGGAGCTGTTTTTT. The rearrangement joins TRBV2 to TRBJ2-2; D possibly corresponds to TRBD2 (5 bases). The CDR3 covers 14 residues. Germline V gives CDR1 SNHLY, CDR2 FYNNEI. Between the trimmed V and J ends, which lost 6 bases and 0 bases, there was a span of 8 bases.

The chain has TRBV30 and TRBJ1-2, with unresolved D. CDR3 length equals 12 residues. Germline assignment: CDR1 GTSNPN and CDR2 SVGIG (reference sequence). With 2 bases removed from V and 8 bases from J, the gap between germline ends came to 12 bases. The CDR3 protein is CAWSSKPGGYTF. Here the CDR3 DNA reads TGTGCCTGGAGTTCAAAACCGGGGGGCTACACCTTC.

In its sample, this clone was seen many times. The chain uses TRBV11-3 and TRBJ2-1; possible D gene TRBD2, 6 bases. This CDR3 has 15 amino acids. Germline V lookup: CDR1 SGHNT, CDR2 YENEEA. V was pared by 2 bases and J by 4 bases, with 12 bases between. The CDR3 DNA sequence: TGTGCCAGCAGCTTACAGGCGGGACCGTACAATGAGCAGTTCTTC. It is translated as CASSLQAGPYNEQFF.

This chain links TRBV5-1 with TRBJ2-7; 7 bases are a match to TRBD2. Looked up from germline, CDR1 is SGHRS and CDR2 is YFSETQ. CDR3 size: 14 residues. The V gene end was trimmed by 4 bases and the J gene end by 2 bases; junction bases not matched to a gene: 6. CDR3 amino acids: CASSPGEGPYEQYF. Here the CDR3 DNA reads TGCGCCAGCAGCCCTGGGGAGGGGCCCTACGAGCAGTACTTC.

The chain joins TRBV14 to TRBJ2-1; D ambiguous. The germline V and J ends were trimmed by 2 bases and 4 bases, with 12 bases remaining between them. Germline CDR1 and CDR2: SGHDN and FVKESK. The CDR3 spans 15 residues. The CDR3 region is CASSQFQPLYNEQFF. The CDR3 region has the DNA TGTGCCAGCAGCCAATTTCAGCCCCTTTACAATGAGCAGTTCTTC.

This clone was counted only a few times. The chain uses TRBV7-9 and TRBJ1-2, with unresolved D. There are 14 residues in the CDR3. CDR1 is SEHNR and CDR2 is FQNEAQ in the germline V gene (reference sequence). V lost 6 bases to trimming and J lost 4 bases, with 15 bases between them. The CDR3 loop is CASSFYQDAYGYTF. The CDR3 DNA is TGTGCCAGCAGTTTTTACCAGGATGCCTATGGCTACACCTTC.

The J gene is TRBJ2-7, the V gene TRBV7-2; either TRBD1 or TRBD2 may fit D (5 bases each). Germline V CDR1 and CDR2: SGHTA, FQGNSA. The germline V and J ends were trimmed by 5 bases and 1 base, with 15 bases remaining between them. The CDR3 consists of 15 residues. The CDR3 DNA is TGTGCCAGCAGCCCCCGGGACCAATTATCCTACGAGCAGTACTTC. Its protein product is CASSPRDQLSYEQYF.

This clone was picked up a small number of times. The chain links TRBV11-2 to TRBJ2-7; TRBD2 aligns across 9 bases. Trimming at V came to 1 base and at J to 7 bases, leaving 11 bases not matched to a gene. Germline CDR1 reads SGHAT; CDR2 reads FQNNGV. This CDR3 region has 16 residues. CDR3: CASSLVASGARGEQYF. The CDR3, as DNA: TGTGCCAGCAGCTTAGTGGCTAGCGGGGCTCGTGGTGAGCAGTACTTC.

This clone appeared a few times. The CDR3 nucleotides read TGTGCCAGCAGCTTAGCGGCTAACTATGGCTACACCTTC. Translation: CASSLAANYGYTF. The chain uses TRBV11-2 and TRBJ1-2; D remains ambiguous. The CDR3 is 13 amino acids. From germline, CDR1 is SGHAT and CDR2 FQNNGV. V was shortened by 1 base and J by 0 bases, with 3 bases between the two germline ends.

The sample holds many counts of this clone. The V call is TRBV7-2, the J call TRBJ1-2; possible D gene TRBD1, 5 bases. V dropped 4 bases and J dropped 4 bases, with 10 bases sitting between them. The length of the CDR3 is 13 residues. Germline V gives CDR1 SGHTA, CDR2 FQGNSA. Written as DNA, the CDR3 is TGTGCCAGCAGCTACCGGGACTTCTATGGCTACACCTTC. This gives the protein CASSYRDFYGYTF.

For the CDR3, the DNA is TGTGCCAGCAGCTTAGAGCGACAGGGGGCTTCTGGCTACACCTTC. Amino acid sequence: CASSLERQGASGYTF. V is TRBV11-2 and J is TRBJ1-2, with 10 bases that match TRBD1. The CDR3 extends over 15 amino acids. Germline V gene lookup returns CDR1 SGHAT and CDR2 FQNNGV. V was pared by 0 bases and J by 7 bases, with 5 bases of the junction left unmatched.

This clone has ten or more counts. The DNA for the CDR3 is TGTGCCAGCAGCGCGCGACTAGCGGGGTTGGGCGGGGCCAACGTCCTGACTTTC. Translating it yields CASSARLAGLGGANVLTF. The genes are TRBV9 and TRBJ2-6; 11 positions agree with TRBD2. The length of the CDR3 is 18 residues. Germline V gives CDR1 SGDLS, CDR2 YYNGEE. The V segment lost 3 bases and the J segment 4 bases; nucleotides outside the gene matches: 9.

This clone was found a few times. The CDR3 loop is CASSLARPPENEQFF. The CDR3 DNA follows: TGTGCCAGCAGCTTAGCTAGACCCCCGGAAAATGAGCAGTTCTTC. V is TRBV7-3 and J is TRBJ2-1; D unresolved. Germline assignment: CDR1 SGHTA and CDR2 FQGTGA. CDR3 length: 15 residues. The ends were cut back, 2 bases at V and 7 bases at J, with 15 bases in the middle.

The chain has TRBV9 and TRBJ2-1; D could derive from TRBD1 or TRBD2 (5 bases each). This CDR3 has 15 residues. CDR1 SGDLS and CDR2 YYNGEE come from the germline V gene. Trimming shortened V by 2 bases and J by 9 bases, and 18 bases separated the two germline ends. In DNA, the CDR3 is TGTGCCAGCAGCGTCGGGACGGCCCGAGGAGGTGAGCAGTTCTTC. Translation gives CASSVGTARGGEQFF.

This rearrangement joins TRBV18 to TRBJ2-3; D not resolved. Germline V gene sequence: CDR1 KGHSH, CDR2 LQKENI. Trimming stripped 3 bases from V and 6 bases from J, with 10 bases between. The CDR3 runs 13 residues. CDR3 residues: CASSPTSSDTQYF. The CDR3 nucleotides are TGTGCCAGCTCACCCACCAGCTCGGATACGCAGTATTTT. The full variable domain, completed using reference TRBV18 and TRBJ2-3, is NAGVMQNPRHLVRRRGQEARLRCSPMKGHSHVYWYRQLPEEGLKFMVYLQKENIIDESGMPKERFSAEFPKEGPSILRIQQVVRGDSAAYFCASSPTSSDTQYFGPGTRLTVL.

The gene calls are TRBV6-6 and TRBJ2-5, with a weak D call TRBD1 (6 bases). V lost 0 bases to trimming and J lost 1 base, with 9 bases between them. Germline loops: CDR1 MNHNY, CDR2 SVGAGI (reference sequence). The length of the CDR3 is 15 residues. The CDR3: CASSYSDSRQETQYF. The CDR3 nucleotides read TGTGCCAGCAGTTACTCGGACAGCCGCCAAGAGACCCAGTACTTC.

A few counts support this clone. The V call is TRBV9, the J call TRBJ2-1; no firm D call. Trimming removed 3 bases at V and 9 bases at J, with 10 bases between. The germline V gene has CDR1 SGDLS and CDR2 YYNGEE. The length of the CDR3 is 12 residues. CDR3 in amino acids: CASSASWGEQFF. Here the CDR3 DNA reads TGTGCCAGCAGCGCTTCATGGGGTGAGCAGTTCTTC.

This chain uses TRBV15 with TRBJ1-3, with 9 bases fitting TRBD1. This CDR3 has 18 residues. After removal of 3 bases from V and 0 bases from J, the junction contained 9 bases not matched to a gene. CDR1 LNHNV and CDR2 YYDKDF come from the germline V gene (reference sequence). The CDR3 DNA sequence: TGTGCCACCAGCAGCGACCAGGGACAGGGCCACTCTGGAAACACCATATATTTT. Translation: CATSSDQGQGHSGNTIYF.

This clone was seen only a few times. With only one base between it and a far larger clone, this is likely a read error. The CDR3 DNA follows: TGTGCCATCAGTGGGACCTACGAGCAGTACTTC. This sequence encodes CAISGTYEQYF. This sequence joins TRBV6-6 and TRBJ2-7; D gene ambiguous. CDR1 is MNHNY and CDR2 is SVGAGI in the germline V gene (reference sequence). The CDR3 contains 11 residues.

In this sample, this clone turned up a few times. This chain joins TRBV6-5 and TRBJ2-6; D gene unclear. The CDR3 sequence is 14 residues long. V lost 0 bases and J 1 base, leaving 1 base between the germline ends. Germline lookup yields CDR1 MNHEY and CDR2 SVGAGI. This chain's CDR3 is CASSYSSGANVLTF. The CDR3 region has the DNA TGTGCCAGCAGTTACTCTTCTGGGGCCAACGTCCTGACTTTC.